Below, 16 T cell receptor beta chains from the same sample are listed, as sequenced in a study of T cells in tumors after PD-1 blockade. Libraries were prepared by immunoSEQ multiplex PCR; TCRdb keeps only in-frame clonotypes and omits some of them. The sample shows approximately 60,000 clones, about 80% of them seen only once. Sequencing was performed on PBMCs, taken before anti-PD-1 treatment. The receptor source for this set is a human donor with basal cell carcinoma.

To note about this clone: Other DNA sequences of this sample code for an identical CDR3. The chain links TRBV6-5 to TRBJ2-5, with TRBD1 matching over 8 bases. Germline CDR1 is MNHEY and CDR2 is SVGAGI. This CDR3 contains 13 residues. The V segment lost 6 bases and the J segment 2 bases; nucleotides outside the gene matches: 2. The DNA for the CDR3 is TGTGCCAGCAGGAGACAGGGGCAAGAGACCCAGTACTTC. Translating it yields CASRRQGQETQYF.

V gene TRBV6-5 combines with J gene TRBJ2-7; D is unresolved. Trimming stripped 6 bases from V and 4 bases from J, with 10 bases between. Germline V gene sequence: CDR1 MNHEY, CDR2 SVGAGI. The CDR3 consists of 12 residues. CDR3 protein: CASRTGAYEQYF. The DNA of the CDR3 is TGTGCCAGCAGGACCGGTGCGTACGAGCAGTACTTC.

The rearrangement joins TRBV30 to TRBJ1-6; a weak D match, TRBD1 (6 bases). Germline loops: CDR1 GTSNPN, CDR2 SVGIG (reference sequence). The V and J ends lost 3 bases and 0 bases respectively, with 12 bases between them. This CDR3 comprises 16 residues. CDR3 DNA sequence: TGTGCCTGGAGACACAGGGTGAGCTCCTATAATTCACCCCTCCACTTT. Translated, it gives CAWRHRVSSYNSPLHF.

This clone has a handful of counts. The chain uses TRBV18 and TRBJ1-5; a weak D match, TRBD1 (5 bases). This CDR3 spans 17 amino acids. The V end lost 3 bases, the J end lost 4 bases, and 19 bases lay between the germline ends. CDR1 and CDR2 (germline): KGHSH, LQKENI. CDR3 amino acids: CASSPPKVSGNNQPQHF. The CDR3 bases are TGTGCCAGCTCACCCCCCAAAGTCTCAGGGAATAATCAGCCCCAGCATTTT.

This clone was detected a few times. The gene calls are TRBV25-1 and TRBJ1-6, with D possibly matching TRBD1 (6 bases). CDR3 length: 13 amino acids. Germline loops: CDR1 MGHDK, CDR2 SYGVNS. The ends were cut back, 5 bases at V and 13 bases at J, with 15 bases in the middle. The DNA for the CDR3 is TGTGCCAGCAGTCCGGTTCAGGGGTCCCCCCTCCACTTT. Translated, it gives CASSPVQGSPLHF.

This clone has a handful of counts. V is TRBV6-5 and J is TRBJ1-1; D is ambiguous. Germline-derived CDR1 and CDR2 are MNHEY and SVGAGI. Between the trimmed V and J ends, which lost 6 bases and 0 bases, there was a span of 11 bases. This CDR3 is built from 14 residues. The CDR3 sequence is CASRPRYLNTEAFF. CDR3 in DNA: TGTGCCAGCAGGCCTCGGTATCTGAACACTGAAGCTTTCTTT.

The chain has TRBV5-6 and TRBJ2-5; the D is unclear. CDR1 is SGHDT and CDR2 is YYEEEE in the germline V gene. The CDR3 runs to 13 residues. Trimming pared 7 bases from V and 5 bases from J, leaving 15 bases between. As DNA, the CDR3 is TGTGCCAGCCAAGGGATTGAGAGGGAGACCCAGTACTTC. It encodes CASQGIERETQYF.

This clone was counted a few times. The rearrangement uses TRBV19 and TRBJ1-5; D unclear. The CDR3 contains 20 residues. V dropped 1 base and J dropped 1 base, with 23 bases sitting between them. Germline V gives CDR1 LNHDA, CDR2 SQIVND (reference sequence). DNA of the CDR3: TGTGCCAGTAGTATAGGTTTGATAAGTCAGATCCTTAGGAGCAATCAGCCCCAGCATTTT. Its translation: CASSIGLISQILRSNQPQHF.

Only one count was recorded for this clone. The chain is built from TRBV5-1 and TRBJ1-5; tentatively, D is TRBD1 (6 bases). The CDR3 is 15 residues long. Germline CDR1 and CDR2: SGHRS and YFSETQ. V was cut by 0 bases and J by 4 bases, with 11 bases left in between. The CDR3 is CASSLGGQLNQPQHF. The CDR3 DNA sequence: TGCGCCAGCAGCTTGGGAGGACAGTTAAATCAGCCCCAGCATTTT. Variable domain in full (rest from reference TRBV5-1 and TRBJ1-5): KAGVTQTPRYLIKTRGQQVTLSCSPISGHRSVSWYQQTPGQGLQFLFEYFSETQRNKGNFPGRFSGRQFSNSRSEMNVSTLELGDSALYLCASSLGGQLNQPQHFGDGTRLSIL.

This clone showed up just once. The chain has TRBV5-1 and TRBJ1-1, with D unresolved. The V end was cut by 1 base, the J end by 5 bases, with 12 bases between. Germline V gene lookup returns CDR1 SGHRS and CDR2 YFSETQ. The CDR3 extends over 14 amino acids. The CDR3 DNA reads TGCGCCAGCAGCTTGAGGGCCCTCGGGACTGAAGCTTTCTTT. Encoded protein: CASSLRALGTEAFF.

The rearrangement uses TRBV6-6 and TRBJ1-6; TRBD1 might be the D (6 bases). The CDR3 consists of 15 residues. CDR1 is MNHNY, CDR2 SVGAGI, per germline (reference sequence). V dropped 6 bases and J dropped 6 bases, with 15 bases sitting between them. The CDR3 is CASSSTGLGNSPLHF. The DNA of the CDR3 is TGTGCCAGCAGCTCGACAGGCCTGGGTAATTCACCCCTCCACTTT.

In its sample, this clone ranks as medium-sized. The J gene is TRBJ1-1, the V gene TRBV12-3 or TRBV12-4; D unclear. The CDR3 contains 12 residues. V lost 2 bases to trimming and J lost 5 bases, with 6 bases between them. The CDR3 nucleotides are TGTGCCAGCAGTTTACCGGGTACTGAAGCTTTCTTT. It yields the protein CASSLPGTEAFF.

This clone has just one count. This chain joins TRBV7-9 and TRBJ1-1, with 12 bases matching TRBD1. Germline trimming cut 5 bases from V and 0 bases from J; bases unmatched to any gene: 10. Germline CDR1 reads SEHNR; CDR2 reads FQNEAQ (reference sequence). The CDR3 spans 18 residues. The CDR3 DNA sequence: TGTGCCAGCAGCCGACTCGCGGGACAGGGGGCTGTGAACACTGAAGCTTTCTTT. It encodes CASSRLAGQGAVNTEAFF.

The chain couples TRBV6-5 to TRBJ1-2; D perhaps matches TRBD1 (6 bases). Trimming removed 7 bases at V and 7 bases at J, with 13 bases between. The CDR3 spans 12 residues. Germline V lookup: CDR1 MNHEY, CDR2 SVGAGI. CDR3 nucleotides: TGTGCCAGCACCCGGGGCAGGGGTGGCTACACCTTC. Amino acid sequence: CASTRGRGGYTF.

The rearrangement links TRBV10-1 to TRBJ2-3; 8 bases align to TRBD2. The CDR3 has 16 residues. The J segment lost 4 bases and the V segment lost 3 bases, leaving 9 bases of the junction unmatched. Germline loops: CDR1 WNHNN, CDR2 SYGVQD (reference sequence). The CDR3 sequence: CASSDPGTSASDTQYF. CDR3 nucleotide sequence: TGCGCCAGCAGTGACCCCGGGACTAGTGCCTCAGATACGCAGTATTTT.

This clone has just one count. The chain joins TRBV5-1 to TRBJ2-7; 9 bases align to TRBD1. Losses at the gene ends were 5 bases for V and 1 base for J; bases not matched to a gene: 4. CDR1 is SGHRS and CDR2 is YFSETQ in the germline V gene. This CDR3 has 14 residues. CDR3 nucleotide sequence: TGCGCCAGCAGATCGGGACAGGGTTCCTACGAGCAGTACTTC. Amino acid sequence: CASRSGQGSYEQYF.